The 4 T cell receptor beta chains reported below all come from one sample, sequenced in a study of blood T cells in healthy people across ages. A second 7 to 11 cycle PCR used barcoded and J-beta primers. TCRdb itself ran the 5' RACE reads through MiXCR, one entry per CDR3 protein. Of a few hundred thousand distinct CDR3 sequences in the sample, roughly 29% were seen once. The sample consisted of blood. The receptors shown here come from a woman in her seventies in good health.

This chain links TRBV6-1 with TRBJ1-2; tentatively, D is TRBD1 (6 bases). The CDR3 spans 16 residues. The V gene lost 8 bases and the J gene lost 2 bases, with 21 bases spanning the gap. In germline, CDR1 is MNHNS, CDR2 SASEGT. The CDR3 bases are TGTGCCAGCGCAACTGCTTTAAGTAGGGGGAACTATGGCTACACCTTC. Protein product: CASATALSRGNYGYTF.

The chain carries TRBV20-1 and TRBJ2-3, with a tentative D call TRBD1 (6 bases). With 1 base removed from V and 0 bases from J, the gap between germline ends came to 17 bases. CDR1 and CDR2 (germline): DFQATT, SNEGSKA (reference sequence). CDR3 length: 17 amino acids. The CDR3 DNA is TGCAGTGCTAGAGGCAGCCCCGGGACAATTAGCACAGATACGCAGTATTTT. It codes for CSARGSPGTISTDTQYF.

The V and J genes are TRBV6-6 and TRBJ2-3; D not resolved. Trimming took off 6 bases at V and 6 bases at J, with 10 bases between the two ends. The germline V gene has CDR1 MNHNY and CDR2 SVGAGI (reference sequence). CDR3 length: 12 amino acids. The CDR3 here is CASSLFMDTQYF. CDR3 sequence (DNA): TGTGCCAGCAGCCTATTCATGGATACGCAGTATTTT.

This clonotype was seen more than once but under ten times. The chain couples TRBV7-2 to TRBJ1-2; 10 bases are shared with TRBD1. The germline gives CDR1 SGHTA, CDR2 FQGNSA. V was pared by 0 bases and J by 4 bases, with 8 bases of the junction left unmatched. The CDR3 totals 17 residues. The DNA for the CDR3 is TGTGCCAGCAGCTTAGCGGCCGCGGGACAGGGGATCTATGGCTACACCTTC. Translation: CASSLAAAGQGIYGYTF.